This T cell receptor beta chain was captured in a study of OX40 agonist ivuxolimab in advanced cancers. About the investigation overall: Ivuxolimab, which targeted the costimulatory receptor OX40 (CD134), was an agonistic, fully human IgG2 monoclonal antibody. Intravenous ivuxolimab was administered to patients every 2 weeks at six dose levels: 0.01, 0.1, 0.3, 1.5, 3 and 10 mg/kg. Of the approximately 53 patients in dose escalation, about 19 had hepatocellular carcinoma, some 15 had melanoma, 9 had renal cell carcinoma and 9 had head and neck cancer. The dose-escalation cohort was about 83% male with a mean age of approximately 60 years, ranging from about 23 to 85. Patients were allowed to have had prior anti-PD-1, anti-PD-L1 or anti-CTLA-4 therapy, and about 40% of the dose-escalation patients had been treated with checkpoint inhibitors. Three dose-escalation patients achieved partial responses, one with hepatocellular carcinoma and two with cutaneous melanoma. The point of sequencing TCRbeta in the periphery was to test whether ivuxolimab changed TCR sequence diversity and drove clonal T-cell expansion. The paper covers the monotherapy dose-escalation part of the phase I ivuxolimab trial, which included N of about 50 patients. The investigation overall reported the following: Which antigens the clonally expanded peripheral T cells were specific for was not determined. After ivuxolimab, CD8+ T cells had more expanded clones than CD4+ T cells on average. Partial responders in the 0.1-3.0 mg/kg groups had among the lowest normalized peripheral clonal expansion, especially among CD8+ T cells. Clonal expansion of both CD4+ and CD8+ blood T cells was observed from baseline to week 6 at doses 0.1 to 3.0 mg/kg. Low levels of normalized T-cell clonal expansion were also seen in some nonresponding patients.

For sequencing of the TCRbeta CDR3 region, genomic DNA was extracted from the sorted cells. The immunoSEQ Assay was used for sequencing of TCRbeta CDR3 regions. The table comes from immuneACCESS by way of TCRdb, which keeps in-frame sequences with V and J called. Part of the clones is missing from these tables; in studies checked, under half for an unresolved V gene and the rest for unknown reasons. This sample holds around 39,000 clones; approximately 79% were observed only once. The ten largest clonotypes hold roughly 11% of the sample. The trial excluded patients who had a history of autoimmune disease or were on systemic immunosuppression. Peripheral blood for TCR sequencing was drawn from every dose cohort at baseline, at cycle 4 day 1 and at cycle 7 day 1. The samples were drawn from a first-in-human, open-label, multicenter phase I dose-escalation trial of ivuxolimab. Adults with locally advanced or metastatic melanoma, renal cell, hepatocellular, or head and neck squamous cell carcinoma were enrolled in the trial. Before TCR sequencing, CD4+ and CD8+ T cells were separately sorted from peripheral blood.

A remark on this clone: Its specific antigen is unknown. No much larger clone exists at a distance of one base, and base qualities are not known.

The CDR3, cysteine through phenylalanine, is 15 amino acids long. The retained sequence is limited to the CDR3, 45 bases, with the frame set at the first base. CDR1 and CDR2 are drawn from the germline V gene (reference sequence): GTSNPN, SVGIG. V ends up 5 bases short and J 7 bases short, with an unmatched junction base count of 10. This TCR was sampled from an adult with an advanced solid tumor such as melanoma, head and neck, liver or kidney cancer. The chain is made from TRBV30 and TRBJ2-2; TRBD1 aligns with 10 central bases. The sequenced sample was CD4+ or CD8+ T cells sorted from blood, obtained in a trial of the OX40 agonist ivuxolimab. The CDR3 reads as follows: CAWEPGQGLIGELFF. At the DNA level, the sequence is TGTGCCTGGGAGCCGGGACAGGGGCTAATCGGGGAGCTGTTTTTT.